This TCR beta chain originates from a study of post-analysis software for immune sequencing data. General study results and limits: Normalized Chao1 diversity was significantly reduced in patients versus controls. With TRBV5-6, TRBV5-1 and TRBV20-1 included, about five TRBV segments were more frequent in patients than in controls.

TCR beta libraries were prepared from cDNA with unique molecular identifiers. The T cell input of about 0.9 to 11 million gave about half a million cDNA molecules. TCRdb analysed the PCR reads with MiXCR anew, one entry per CDR3 protein. This table has more than 450,000 distinct CDR3 sequences, 30% to 40% appearing once. Regarding this clonotype: Its antigen remains unknown.

V lost 0 bases to trimming and J lost 8 bases, with 11 bases between them. The CDR3 covers 14 residues. Germline V gene data show CDR1 as SGHRS and CDR2 as YFSETQ. This sequence joins TRBV5-1 and TRBJ1-4; TRBD1 might be the D (6 bases). The TCR comes from a girl under 18 with multiple sclerosis. Sequenced sample: blood. The CDR3 DNA sequence: TGCGCCAGCAGCTTGGAAGGGGGGGAAGAAAAACTGTTTTTT. Translated: CASSLEGGEEKLFF. Looking up the rest from reference TRBV5-1 and TRBJ1-4 gives the full variable domain: KAGVTQTPRYLIKTRGQQVTLSCSPISGHRSVSWYQQTPGQGLQFLFEYFSETQRNKGNFPGRFSGRQFSNSRSEMNVSTLELGDSALYLCASSLEGGEEKLFFGSGTQLSVL.